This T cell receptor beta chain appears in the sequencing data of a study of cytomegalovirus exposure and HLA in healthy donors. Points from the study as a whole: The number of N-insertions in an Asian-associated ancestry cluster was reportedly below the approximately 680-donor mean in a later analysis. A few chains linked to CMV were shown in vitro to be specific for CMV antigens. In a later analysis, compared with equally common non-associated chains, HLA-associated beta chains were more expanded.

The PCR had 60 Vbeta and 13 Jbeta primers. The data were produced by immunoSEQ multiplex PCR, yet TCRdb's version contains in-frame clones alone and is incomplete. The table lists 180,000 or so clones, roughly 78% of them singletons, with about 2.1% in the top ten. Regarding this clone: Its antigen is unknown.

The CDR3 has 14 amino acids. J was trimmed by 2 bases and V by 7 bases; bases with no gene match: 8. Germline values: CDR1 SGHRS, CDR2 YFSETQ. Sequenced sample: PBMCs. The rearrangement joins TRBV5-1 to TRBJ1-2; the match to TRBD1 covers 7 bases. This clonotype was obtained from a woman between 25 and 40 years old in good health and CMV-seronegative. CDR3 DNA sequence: TGCGCCAGCGCCCCGGGACAGCCGAACTATGGCTACACCTTC. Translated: CASAPGQPNYGYTF.